Reported below is one T cell receptor (beta chain). This clone was picked up one time. The antigen this receptor binds is unknown. Base-call qualities are not available, and no considerably larger clone is one nucleotide away. The CDR3 regions of human TCRbeta chains were analyzed by immunosequencing. Per the authors' processing: Repertoire TCRs were matched against a reference library of SARS-CoV-2-specific TCRs generated with the MIRA antigen-specificity platform. Breadth meant the fraction of unique TCRs that were SARS-CoV-2-associated, whereas depth meant the fraction of total T cells that were SARS-CoV-2-associated. Using the MIRA data, every spike-specific TCR was mapped to the spike region that the TCR reacted to and assigned to either a CD4 or a CD8 class. Log10-transformed breadth and depth values were compared by one-way ANOVA with Sidak's multiple comparisons tests. The source is immuneACCESS, and TCRdb retained only in-frame sequences with V and J called. Part of the clones is not carried over; for the studies checked, unresolved V genes explain less than half of this, and the remainder is unexplained. The DNA gave D and trimming, while V, J and clone size come from that table. The sample profile shows around 70,000 clones; more than 65% of them were found once. Around 25% of the sample belongs to the ten largest clones.

This entry comes from a study of T cell responses to AZD1222 COVID-19 vaccine (dated by TCRdb to about 2021). Looking at the study overall: TCR sequencing was performed for roughly 250 trial participants, of whom some 200 were given two doses of AZD1222 and some 26 were given two doses of MenACWY control vaccine. Trial participants were enrolled by age into 18-55, 56-69 and 70-plus year subgroups, with roughly 150, 30 and 60 TCR-sequenced participants respectively.

From the cysteine through the phenylalanine, the CDR3 covers 13 amino acids. Just the 39-base CDR3 DNA is kept, in frame starting at base 1. Per the germline V gene, SGHTA is the CDR1 and FQGNSA is the CDR2. V is reduced by 2 bases and J by 0 bases, leaving a spacing of 2 bases between them. Summary of the overall study and its limitations: Vaccine-associated CD4 TCRs spanned the whole spike protein, with dominant responses in regions 160-218 and 743-854. Most participants were white British and females outnumbered males, and the authors suggested that clonal diversity may have been underestimated. After two AZD1222 doses, spike-specific TCR breadth and depth were significantly higher than at day 0 and than in MenACWY recipients. The 56-69-year group was small, and its depth increase did not reach significance, likely because of low power. Nearly half of unique spike-specific TCRs reportedly recognized epitopes outside regions mutated in the B.1.351 and B.1.1.7 variants. Because no day 14 peak-response samples were available, repertoires were characterized only after the peak T cell response. Conclusions about previously exposed vaccinees are limited because only five or six AZD1222 recipients were SARS-CoV-2 seropositive at baseline.

What the time point label conveys for this sample: baseline before first vaccination. The intended sense of this specimen's treatment or condition label: meningococcal conjugate vaccine given as trial control. The vaccinee samples were drawn from two UK trials, COV001 and COV002, one of which was a single-blind randomized controlled phase 2/3 trial testing AZD1222 (ChAdOx1 nCoV-19) in healthy adults. For TCRbeta chain sequencing, PBMC samples from trial participants were taken at day 0 and at day 28 after the second dose. Specimen: peripheral blood, collected on day 0 of MenACWY control vaccination. This clonotype originated in an adult in good health. Recombination linked TRBV7-2 to TRBJ2-1; the D gene lacks a confident call. The CDR3 reads CASSLPSYNEQFF. The bases are TGTGCCAGCAGCTTACCCTCCTACAATGAGCAGTTCTTC.